This T cell receptor (beta chain) was captured by sequencing in a study of early T cells in non-severe SARS-CoV-2 infection. Study details: Sequencing used unsorted whole-blood bulk RNA, so chains lack pairing.

Individual cDNA molecules received unique molecular identifiers during library preparation. TCRdb re-derived calls from the 5' RACE reads in MiXCR, one entry per CDR3 protein. In the table there are 30,000 to 45,000 distinct CDR3 sequences, around 5.1% of which are singletons. Regarding the study as a whole: Anti-spike CD8 responses were favored by VDJdb matching, which missed private and CD4 specificities.

This clonotype is categorized as medium-sized. As yet, its antigen is unknown. Germline trimming cut 5 bases from V and 8 bases from J; bases unmatched to any gene: 8. Germline V gene lookup returns CDR1 SGHTA and CDR2 FQGNSA. The CDR3 extends over 14 amino acids. The J gene is TRBJ2-1, the V gene TRBV7-2; TRBD2 matches 8 bases. The TCR sequence derives from an adult who was a healthcare worker with PCR-confirmed SARS-CoV-2 infection or an uninfected control (not recorded which). This material consisted of whole blood, taken at baseline. The CDR3 sequence: CASSRQRGPDEQFF. In nucleotides, the CDR3 is TGTGCCAGCAGCCGCCAGCGGGGGCCGGATGAGCAGTTCTTC. The variable domain in full, completed from reference TRBV7-2 and TRBJ2-1, reads GAGVSQSPSNKVTEKGKDVELRCDPISGHTALYWYRQSLGQGLEFLIYFQGNSAPDKSGLPSDRFSAERTGGSVSTLTIQRTQQEDSAVYLCASSRQRGPDEQFFGPGTRLTVL.